The 18 T cell receptor beta chains given below trace back to one sample, sequenced in a study of T cells in women clearing cervical HPV infection (dated by TCRdb to the late 2010s). The protocol used for the library was the immunoSEQ multiplex PCR assay. TCRdb obtained this table from immuneACCESS and retained in-frame rearrangements with V and J assigned. These tables miss some clones; where compared with another copy, unresolved V genes account for less than half of the shortfall, and the remainder is unexplained. This sample's table contains about 17,000 clones. The top ten hold roughly 10% of the sample. The sequencing input was blood buffy coat. The receptors stem from a woman between 18 and 70 years old with a cervical HPV16 infection that either progressed to CIN3+ or cleared (not recorded which).

Regarding this clone: The DNA ends 3 residues before the CDR3 does, and the rest of the CDR3 is filled in from the germline J gene. The chain couples TRBV20-1 to TRBJ1-1; weak D call: TRBD1 (5 bases). From germline, CDR1 is DFQATT and CDR2 SNEGSKA (reference sequence). The CDR3 is 14 residues long. The germline V and J ends were trimmed by 4 bases and 3 bases, with 15 bases remaining between them. The CDR3 loop reads CSATDGSRDTEAFF. The sequenced part of the CDR3 DNA is TGCAGTGCTACCGATGGCTCCAGGGACACTGAA.

Worth noting for this clone: The read ends 3 residues shy of where the CDR3 ends; the end is completed using the germline J gene. V is TRBV9 and J is TRBJ2-2; D gene ambiguous. CDR3 length: 17 residues. V lost 4 bases and J lost 0, with 16 bases in between. The germline CDR1 and CDR2 sequences are SGDLS and YYNGEE. The sequenced CDR3 bases are TGTGCCAGCAGCTTCCCTCAAGGTCACGCGAACACCGGGGAG. Translated: CASSFPQGHANTGE. From start to end, the CDR3 is CASSFPQGHANTGELFF.

As to this clone: Sequencing ends 3 residues short of the CDR3 end; the germline J gene provides the rest. Other nucleotide sequences in the sample specify the same CDR3. This chain links TRBV29-1 with TRBJ2-4, with 10 bases lining up with TRBD2. In germline, CDR1 is SQVTM, CDR2 ANQGSEA. V was clipped by 7 bases and J by 3 bases; unmatched bases: 3. The CDR3 consists of 13 residues. The sequenced part of the CDR3 DNA is TGCAGCGCCAGGACTAGCGGCAAAAACATT. Translation: CSARTSGKNI. From start to end, the CDR3 is CSARTSGKNIQYF.

As for this clone: The junction and the germline gene differ at one end; a read error may be behind it. The CDR3 goes on 3 residues after the read ends, and that part is filled in from the germline J gene. The gene calls are TRBV5-1 and TRBJ1-6; D unresolved. Germline V gives CDR1 SGHRS, CDR2 YFSETQ. The CDR3 is made up of 16 amino acids. The chain's CDR3 is CVSRSEQRSFNSPLHF. The CDR3 DNA, read in part, is TGCGTCAGCAGGTCGGAACAGAGGTCTTTTAATTCACCC.

On this clone itself: The CDR3 is cut off 3 residues early in the read; its end comes from the germline J gene. The chain recombines TRBV19 with TRBJ2-5; a possible D gene is TRBD2 (5 bases). Between the trimmed V and J ends, which lost 4 bases and 5 bases, there was a span of 11 bases. Germline CDR1 reads LNHDA; CDR2 reads SQIVND (reference sequence). CDR3 length: 13 residues. CDR3 bases read: TGTGCCAGTAGTAAACGGGGTTGGGAGACC. It encodes CASSKRGWET. The full CDR3 protein is CASSKRGWETQYF.

Of note for this clone: The sequenced fragment ends 3 residues before the CDR3 boundary, so the rest is inferred from the germline J gene. The genes are TRBV30 and TRBJ2-1; maybe TRBD2 (6 bases). The germline V and J ends were trimmed by 3 bases and 4 bases, with 13 bases remaining between them. The CDR3 is 14 residues long. Germline V CDR1 and CDR2: GTSNPN, SVGIG (reference sequence). CDR3 DNA (partial): TGTGCCTGGAGGGGAATTCGGGGGTACAATGAG. This encodes CAWRGIRGYNE. The full CDR3 protein reads CAWRGIRGYNEQFF.

The CDR3 bases that were read are TGCAGTGCTAGAGTCCCTAGCGTTAGGACCGGGGAG. Encoded protein: CSARVPSVRTGE. The whole CDR3 is CSARVPSVRTGELFF. The V gene is TRBV20-1, the J gene TRBJ2-2; perhaps TRBD2 as D (6 bases). The read terminates 3 residues ahead of where the CDR3 ends, so the germline J gene completes it. CDR1 and CDR2 from the germline V gene are DFQATT and SNEGSKA (reference sequence). The CDR3 extends over 15 amino acids. V shed 1 base and J shed 5 bases, with 14 bases lying between them.

A word on this clone: The CDR3 end is not reached by the read, which stops 3 residues before it; the germline J gene fills it in. The genes are TRBV27 and TRBJ2-1; no definite D call. Trimming took 1 base from V and 0 from J, leaving 7 bases between them. Germline CDR1 reads MNHEY; CDR2 reads SMNVEV (reference sequence). This CDR3 spans 15 amino acids. The CDR3 DNA, read in part, is TGTGCCAGCAGTTTATTGGGCGTCTCCTACAATGAG. As protein: CASSLLGVSYNE. The entire CDR3 protein is CASSLLGVSYNEQFF.

To note about this clone: The CDR3 goes on 3 residues after the read ends, and that part is filled in from the germline J gene. The V call is TRBV10-3, the J call TRBJ2-1; TRBD1 agrees at 10 bases. J was trimmed by 8 bases and V by 6 bases; bases with no gene match: 7. CDR1 and CDR2 from the germline V gene are ENHRY and SYGVKD. The CDR3 has 14 residues. The sequenced part of the CDR3 DNA is TGTGCCATCAGGGGGACAGGGGCAGTCCATGAG. It codes for CAIRGTGAVHE. The complete CDR3 reads CAIRGTGAVHEQFF.

In the case of this clone: The observed sequence ends 3 residues before the CDR3 terminus, with the missing tail filled in from the germline J gene. J is TRBJ1-1 and V is TRBV28; 11 bases fit TRBD1. J was trimmed by 5 bases and V by 5 bases; bases with no gene match: 4. From germline, CDR1 is MDHEN and CDR2 SYDVKM. The CDR3 runs 14 residues. Incomplete CDR3 DNA: TGTGCCAGCAGTCTTGGGGACAGGGGGACTGAA. It yields the protein CASSLGDRGTE. The whole CDR3 protein reads CASSLGDRGTEAFF.

The CDR3 sequence: CASSLRDTLNTEAFF. CDR3 bases read: TGTGCCAGCAGCCTCCGGGACACCTTAAACACTGAA. The J gene is TRBJ1-1, the V gene TRBV7-6, with D possibly matching TRBD1 (6 bases). The sequence runs out 3 residues before the end of the CDR3; the remainder is reconstructed from the germline J gene. CDR1 and CDR2 (germline): SGHVS, FNYEAQ. V was shortened by 5 bases and J by 2 bases, with 15 bases between the two germline ends. The CDR3 consists of 15 residues. Full variable domain (missing parts from reference TRBV7-6 and TRBJ1-1): GAGVSQSPRYKVTKRGQDVALRCDPISGHVSLYWYRQALGQGPEFLTYFNYEAQQDKSGLPNDRFSAERPEGSISTLTIQRTEQRDSAMYRCASSLRDTLNTEAFFGQGTRLTVV.

To note about this clone: The missing CDR3 end, 3 residues past where the read stops, is filled in from the germline J gene. The rearrangement joins TRBV7-9 to TRBJ1-4, with TRBD1 matching 10 bases. This CDR3 has 14 amino acids. Losses at the gene ends were 7 bases for V and 8 bases for J; bases not matched to a gene: 7. Germline-derived CDR1 and CDR2 are SEHNR and FQNEAQ (reference sequence). CDR3 region: CASNDRGQGEKLFF. The CDR3 DNA, read in part, is TGTGCCAGCAACGACAGGGGGCAAGGAGAAAAA.

With respect to this clone: From the germline J gene comes the end of the CDR3, since the read stops 3 residues before it. The chain carries TRBV20-1 and TRBJ1-1; 8 nucleotides agree with TRBD1. CDR3 length: 22 amino acids. J lost 1 base, V lost 4 bases, and 29 bases had no gene match. Germline CDR1 and CDR2: DFQATT and SNEGSKA (reference sequence). This chain's CDR3 is CSAISPYIPPSGGGRWNTEAFF. The sequenced CDR3 bases are TGCAGTGCTATTTCCCCTTATATACCCCCGTCAGGGGGCGGAAGGTGGAACACTGAA.

Notes on this clone: The read terminates 3 residues ahead of where the CDR3 ends, so the germline J gene completes it. V usage is TRBV7-2 and J usage is TRBJ2-7; possible D gene TRBD2, 6 bases. CDR3 length equals 15 residues. Per the germline V gene, CDR1 is SGHTA and CDR2 is FQGNSA. V lost 1 base to trimming and J lost 0 bases, with 10 bases between them. The covered CDR3 bases are TGTGCCAGCAGCTTAGGCCTAGCGTTCTCCTACGAG. Translation gives CASSLGLAFSYE. The entire CDR3 sequence reads CASSLGLAFSYEQYF.

Comment on this clone: The read ends 3 residues shy of where the CDR3 ends; the end is completed using the germline J gene. The chain combines TRBV5-1 with TRBJ2-6, with 10 bases fitting TRBD1. CDR1 is SGHRS, CDR2 YFSETQ, per germline. The V segment lost 6 bases and the J segment 4 bases; nucleotides outside the gene matches: 10. The CDR3 totals 17 residues. CDR3 bases read: TGCGCCAGCACACTATCGGGACAGGGGTACGGGGCCAACGTC. Protein: CASTLSGQGYGANV. The full CDR3 sequence reads CASTLSGQGYGANVLTF.

As for this clone: The CDR3 is cut off 3 residues early in the read; its end comes from the germline J gene. The rearrangement joins TRBV20-1 to TRBJ2-3; 10 bases fit TRBD2. This CDR3 has 16 residues. V was pared by 4 bases and J by 6 bases, with 13 bases of the junction left unmatched. Germline CDR1 and CDR2: DFQATT and SNEGSKA (reference sequence). The DNA read from the CDR3 is TGCAGTGCTATGGGCTTGGTAGCGGGGGGAACGGATACG. This gives the protein CSAMGLVAGGTDT. The full CDR3 sequence reads CSAMGLVAGGTDTQYF.

Regarding this clone: The read falls 3 residues short of the CDR3 end, and the missing part is taken from the germline J gene. The V and J genes are TRBV2 and TRBJ2-3; D perhaps matches TRBD2 (7 bases). Germline CDR1 is SNHLY and CDR2 is FYNNEI. Trimming took off 3 bases at V and 4 bases at J, with 14 bases between the two ends. The CDR3 consists of 15 residues. This CDR3 reads CASSDRGGHSDTQYF. The CDR3 bases that were read are TGTGCCAGCAGTGATAGGGGGGGGCATTCAGATACG.

As regards this clone: The read is 3 residues too short to cover the CDR3 end, so that end is filled in from the germline J gene. V and J are TRBV5-1 and TRBJ2-2; 7 bases agree with TRBD2. V shed 0 bases and J 3 bases; nucleotides not matched to a gene: 2. Germline V gene lookup returns CDR1 SGHRS and CDR2 YFSETQ. This CDR3 has 15 residues. The covered CDR3 bases are TGCGCCAGCAGCTTGGGTGCGGGAGACACCGGGGAG. Translating it yields CASSLGAGDTGE. The full-length CDR3 reads as CASSLGAGDTGELFF.